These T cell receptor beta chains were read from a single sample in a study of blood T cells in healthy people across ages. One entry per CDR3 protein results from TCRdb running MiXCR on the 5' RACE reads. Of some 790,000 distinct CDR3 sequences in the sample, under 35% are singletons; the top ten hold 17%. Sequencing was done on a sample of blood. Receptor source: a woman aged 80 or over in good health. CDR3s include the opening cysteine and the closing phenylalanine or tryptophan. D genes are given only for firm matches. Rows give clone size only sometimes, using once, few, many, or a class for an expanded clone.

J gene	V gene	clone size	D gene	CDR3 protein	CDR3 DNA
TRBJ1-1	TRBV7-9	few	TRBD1	CASSFEGASTEAFF	TGTGCCAGCAGCTTCGAGGGGGCGAGCACTGAAGCTTTCTTT
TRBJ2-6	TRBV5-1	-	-	CASSPWDSEWRANVLHF	TGCGCCAGCAGCCCTTGGGACAGTGAGTGGAGGGCCAACGTCCTGCATTTC
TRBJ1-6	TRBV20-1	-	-	CSARGGVENSPPHF	TGCAGTGCTAGAGGGGGAGTAGAAAATTCACCCCCCCACTTT
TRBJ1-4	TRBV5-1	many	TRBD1	CASRRGTGSEKLFF	TGCGCCAGCAGACGGGGGACAGGGAGCGAAAAACTGTTTTTT
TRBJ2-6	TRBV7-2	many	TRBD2	CASSPQGTGGGANVLTF	TGTGCCAGCAGCCCCCAGGGGACGGGAGGGGGGGCCAACGTCCTGACTTTC
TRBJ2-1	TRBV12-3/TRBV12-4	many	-	CASSLAEGREQFF	TGTGCCAGCAGTTTAGCGGAAGGTAGGGAGCAGTTCTTC
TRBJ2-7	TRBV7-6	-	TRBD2	CASSLESSGAYEQYF	TGTGCCAGCAGCTTAGAGTCTAGCGGAGCCTACGAGCAGTACTTC
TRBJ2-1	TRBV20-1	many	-	CSARDPRGQLSYNEQFF	TGCAGTGCTAGGGACCCCCGGGGGCAGTTGTCCTACAATGAGCAGTTCTTC
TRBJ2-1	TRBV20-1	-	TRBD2	CSARDLASGGPLGSYNEQFF	TGCAGTGCTAGGGATTTAGCTAGCGGGGGCCCCCTCGGCTCCTACAATGAGCAGTTCTTC
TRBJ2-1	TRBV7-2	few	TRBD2	CTSSLGLAGETQFF	TGTACCAGCAGCTTAGGACTAGCGGGAGAGACCCAGTTCTTC
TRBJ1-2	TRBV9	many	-	CASSLEEGPIYGYTF	TGTGCCAGCAGCTTAGAAGAGGGGCCAATCTATGGCTACACCTTC
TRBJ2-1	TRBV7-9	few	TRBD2	CASSSESGGAKNEQFF	TGTGCCAGCAGCTCCGAAAGCGGGGGGGCCAAGAATGAGCAGTTCTTC
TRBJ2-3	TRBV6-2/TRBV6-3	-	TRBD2	CASIKRGADTQYF	TGTGCCAGCATAAAGCGGGGGGCCGATACACAGTATTTT
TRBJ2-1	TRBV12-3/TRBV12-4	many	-	CASSLVGLNEQFF	TGTGCCAGCAGTTTAGTTGGGCTGAATGAGCAGTTCTTC
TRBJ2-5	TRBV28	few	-	CASRGIWRVEETQYF	TGTGCCAGCAGGGGAATTTGGAGGGTGGAAGAGACCCAGTACTTC
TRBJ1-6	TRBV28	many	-	CASSTTAYNSPLHF	TGTGCCAGCAGTACGACAGCGTATAATTCACCCCTCCACTTT
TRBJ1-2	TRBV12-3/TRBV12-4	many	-	CASSLTRDGANYGYTF	TGTGCCAGCAGTCTGACGAGGGACGGAGCTAACTATGGCTACACCTTC
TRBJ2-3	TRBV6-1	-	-	CASSEYVGATFQTQYF	TGTGCCAGCAGTGAATATGTTGGGGCTACTTTTCAAACGCAGTATTTT
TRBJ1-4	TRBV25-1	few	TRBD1	CASTLSTGVFEKLFF	TGTGCCAGCACTCTCTCGACAGGGGTATTTGAAAAACTGTTTTTT
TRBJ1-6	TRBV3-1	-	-	CASSHRGQGGFNSPLHF	TGTGCCAGCAGCCATCGGGGGCAGGGAGGGTTTAATTCACCCCTCCACTTT
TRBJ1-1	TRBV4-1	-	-	CASSLQVGTAFVAAEAFF	TGCGCCAGCAGCCTCCAAGTCGGGACCGCTTTCGTTGCGGCTGAAGCTTTCTTT
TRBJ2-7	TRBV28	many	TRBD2	CASITGGTRNGEQYF	TGTGCCAGCATCACCGGGGGGACTAGGAATGGCGAGCAGTACTTC
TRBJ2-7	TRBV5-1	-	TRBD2	CASSSSGRGPYEQYF	TGCGCCAGCAGCTCCTCAGGGAGGGGACCCTACGAGCAGTACTTC
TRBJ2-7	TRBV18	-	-	CASSPFGTYEQYF	TGTGCCAGCTCACCCTTCGGAACCTACGAGCAGTACTTC
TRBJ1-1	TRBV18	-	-	CASSLLDTNTEAFF	TGTGCCAGCTCACTTTTGGATACGAACACTGAAGCTTTCTTT
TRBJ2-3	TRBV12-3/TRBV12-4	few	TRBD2	CASSFSGGGGDTQYF	TGTGCCAGCAGTTTTAGCGGGGGGGGAGGAGATACGCAGTATTTT
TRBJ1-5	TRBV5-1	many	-	CASSLDSDQPQHF	TGTGCCAGCAGCTTGGACTCAGATCAGCCCCAGCATTTT
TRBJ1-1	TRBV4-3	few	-	CASSQAPQNTEAFF	TGCGCCAGCAGCCAAGCCCCTCAGAACACTGAAGCTTTCTTT
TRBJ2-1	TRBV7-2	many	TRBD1	CASSSDRGLFF	TGTGCCAGCAGCTCGGACAGGGGGCTGTTCTTC
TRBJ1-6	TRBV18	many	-	CASSRLPGASPLHF	TGTGCCAGCTCACGGCTCCCAGGAGCTTCACCCCTCCACTTT
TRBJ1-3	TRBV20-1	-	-	CSARDDRTGNTIYF	TGCAGTGCTAGAGATGATAGGACTGGAAACACCATATATTTT
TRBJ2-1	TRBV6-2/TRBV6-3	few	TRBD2	CASSSTRRGGLNEQFF	TGTGCCAGCAGTTCTACCCGGCGGGGGGGCCTAAATGAGCAGTTCTTC
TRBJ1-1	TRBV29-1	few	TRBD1	CSVGTDFFTEAFF	TGCAGCGTAGGGACAGACTTTTTCACTGAAGCTTTCTTT
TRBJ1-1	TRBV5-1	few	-	CASSPQTGQNTEAFF	TGCGCCAGCAGCCCTCAAACAGGACAGAACACTGAAGCTTTCTTT
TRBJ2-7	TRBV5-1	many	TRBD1	CASSLGVSGTASYEQYF	TGCGCCAGCAGCTTGGGGGTTAGTGGGACAGCATCCTACGAGCAGTACTTC
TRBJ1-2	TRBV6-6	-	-	CAGSYGDLRRGYTF	TGTGCCGGCAGTTACGGGGATCTCCGGCGCGGCTACACCTTC
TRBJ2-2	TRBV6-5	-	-	CASNQPATGELFF	TGTGCCAGCAACCAACCCGCAACCGGGGAGCTGTTTTTT
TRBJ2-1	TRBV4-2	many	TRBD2	CASSQDGTSGGRDEQFF	TGTGCCAGCAGCCAAGATGGAACTAGCGGGGGTCGGGATGAGCAGTTCTTC
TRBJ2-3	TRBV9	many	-	CASSPTTVSTDTQYF	TGTGCCAGCAGCCCAACGACAGTAAGCACAGATACGCAGTATTTT
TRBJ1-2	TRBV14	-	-	CASSRLRNYGYTF	TGTGCCAGCAGCAGGTTAAGAAACTATGGCTACACCTTC
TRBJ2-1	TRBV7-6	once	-	CASSLDVSCNEQFF	TGTGCCAGCAGCTTAGACGTCAGCTGCAATGAGCAGTTCTTC
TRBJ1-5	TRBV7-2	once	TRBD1	CASSTRTGLVNQPQHF	TGTGCCAGCAGCACCCGGACAGGGCTTGTTAATCAGCCCCAGCATTTT
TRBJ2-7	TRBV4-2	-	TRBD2	CASSQVSGGASNEQYF	TGTGCCAGCAGCCAAGTGAGCGGGGGGGCCAGCAATGAGCAGTACTTC
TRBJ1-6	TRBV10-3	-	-	CAISPGTRNSPPHF	TGTGCCATCAGCCCCGGGACAAGGAATTCACCCCCCCACTTT
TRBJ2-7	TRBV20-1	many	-	CSAHPGTYEQYF	TGCAGTGCGCATCCGGGAACCTACGAGCAGTACTTC
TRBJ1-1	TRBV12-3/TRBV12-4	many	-	CASSLSRRSTEAFF	TGTGCCAGCAGTTTATCCAGGAGAAGCACTGAAGCTTTCTTT